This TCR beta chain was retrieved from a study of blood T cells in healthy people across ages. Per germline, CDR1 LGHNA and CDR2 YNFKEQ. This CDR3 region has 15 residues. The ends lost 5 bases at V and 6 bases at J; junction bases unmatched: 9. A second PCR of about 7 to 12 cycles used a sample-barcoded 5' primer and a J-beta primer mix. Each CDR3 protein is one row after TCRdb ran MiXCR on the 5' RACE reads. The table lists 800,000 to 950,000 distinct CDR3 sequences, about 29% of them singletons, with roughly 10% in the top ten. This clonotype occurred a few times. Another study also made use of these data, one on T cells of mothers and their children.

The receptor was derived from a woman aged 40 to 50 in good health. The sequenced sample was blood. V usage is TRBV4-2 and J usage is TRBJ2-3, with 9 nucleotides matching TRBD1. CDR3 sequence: CASSKPGQGLDTQYF. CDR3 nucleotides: TGTGCCAGCAGCAAACCGGGACAGGGCCTCGATACGCAGTATTTT.